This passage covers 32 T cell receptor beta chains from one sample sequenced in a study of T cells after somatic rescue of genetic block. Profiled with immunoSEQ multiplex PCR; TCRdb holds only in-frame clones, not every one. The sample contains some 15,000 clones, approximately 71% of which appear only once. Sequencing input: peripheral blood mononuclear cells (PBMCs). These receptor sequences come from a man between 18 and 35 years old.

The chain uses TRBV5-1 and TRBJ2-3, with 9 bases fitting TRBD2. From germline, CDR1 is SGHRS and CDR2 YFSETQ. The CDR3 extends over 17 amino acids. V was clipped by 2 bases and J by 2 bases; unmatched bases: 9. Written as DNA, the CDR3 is TGCGCCAGCAGCTTACTACCGACTAGCGGATTCACAGATACGCAGTATTTT. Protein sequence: CASSLLPTSGFTDTQYF.

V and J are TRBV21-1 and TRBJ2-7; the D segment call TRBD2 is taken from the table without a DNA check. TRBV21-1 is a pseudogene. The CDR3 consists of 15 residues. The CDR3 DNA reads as TGTGCCAGCAGCAAATGGGAGGGTAGCTCCTACGAGCAGTACTTC. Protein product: CASSKWEGSSYEQYF.

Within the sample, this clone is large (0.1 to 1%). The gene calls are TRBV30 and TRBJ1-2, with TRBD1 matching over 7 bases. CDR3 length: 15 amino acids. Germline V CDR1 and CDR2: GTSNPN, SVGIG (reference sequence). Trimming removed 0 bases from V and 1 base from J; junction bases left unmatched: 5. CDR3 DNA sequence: TGTGCCTGGAGTGTAACTCGGGACAGTAACTATGGCTACACCTTC. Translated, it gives CAWSVTRDSNYGYTF.

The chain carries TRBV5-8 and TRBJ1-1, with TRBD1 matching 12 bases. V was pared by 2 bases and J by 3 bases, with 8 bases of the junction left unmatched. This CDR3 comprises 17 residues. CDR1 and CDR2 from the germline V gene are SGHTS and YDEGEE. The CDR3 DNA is TGTGCCAGCAGCTTCCGGGACAGGGGGCCGGTGGACACTGAAGCTTTCTTT. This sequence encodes CASSFRDRGPVDTEAFF.

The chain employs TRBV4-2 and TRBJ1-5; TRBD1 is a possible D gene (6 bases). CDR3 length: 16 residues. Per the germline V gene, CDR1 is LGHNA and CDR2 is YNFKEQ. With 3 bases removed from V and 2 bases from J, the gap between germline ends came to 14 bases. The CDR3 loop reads CASSQGSPGGNQPQHF. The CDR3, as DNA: TGTGCCAGCAGCCAGGGGTCCCCAGGGGGCAATCAGCCCCAGCATTTT.

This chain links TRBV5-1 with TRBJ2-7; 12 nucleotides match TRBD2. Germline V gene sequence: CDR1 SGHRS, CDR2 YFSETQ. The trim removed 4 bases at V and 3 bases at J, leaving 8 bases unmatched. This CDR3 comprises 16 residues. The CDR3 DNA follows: TGCGCCAGCAGCAACACTAGCGGGAGGCACCTCTACGAGCAGTACTTC. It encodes CASSNTSGRHLYEQYF.

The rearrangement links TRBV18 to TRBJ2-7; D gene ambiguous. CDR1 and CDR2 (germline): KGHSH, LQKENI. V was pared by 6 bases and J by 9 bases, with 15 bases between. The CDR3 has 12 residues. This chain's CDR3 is CASSFDSWGQYF. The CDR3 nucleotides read TGTGCCAGCTCTTTCGACTCCTGGGGGCAGTACTTC. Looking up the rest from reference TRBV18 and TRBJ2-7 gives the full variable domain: NAGVMQNPRHLVRRRGQEARLRCSPMKGHSHVYWYRQLPEEGLKFMVYLQKENIIDESGMPKERFSAEFPKEGPSILRIQQVVRGDSAAYFCASSFDSWGQYFGPGTRLTVT.

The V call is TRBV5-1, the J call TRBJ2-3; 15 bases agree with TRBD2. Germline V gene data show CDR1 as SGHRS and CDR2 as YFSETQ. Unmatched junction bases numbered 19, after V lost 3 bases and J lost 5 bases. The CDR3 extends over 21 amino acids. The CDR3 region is CASSSLLPGLAGGQTLDTQYF. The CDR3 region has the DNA TGCGCCAGCAGCTCCCTCCTCCCAGGACTAGCGGGGGGGCAGACTCTAGATACGCAGTATTTT.

CDR3 protein: CASSKGVWVQGGSTEAFF. The CDR3 coding sequence is TGTGCCAGCAGCAAAGGCGTCTGGGTACAGGGGGGAAGCACTGAAGCTTTCTTT. The chain recombines TRBV21-1 with TRBJ1-1; TRBD1 is the table's D call and was not checked against the DNA. TRBV21-1 is annotated as a pseudogene. The CDR3 is made up of 18 amino acids.

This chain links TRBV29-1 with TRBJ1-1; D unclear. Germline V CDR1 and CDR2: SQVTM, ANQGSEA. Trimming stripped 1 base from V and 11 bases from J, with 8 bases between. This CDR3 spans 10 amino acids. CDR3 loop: CSVEGGKAFF. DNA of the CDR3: TGCAGCGTTGAAGGAGGAAAGGCTTTCTTT.

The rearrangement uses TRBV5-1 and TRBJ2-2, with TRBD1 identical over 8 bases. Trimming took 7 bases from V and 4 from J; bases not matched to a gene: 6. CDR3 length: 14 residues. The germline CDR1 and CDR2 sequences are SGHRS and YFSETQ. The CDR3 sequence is CASQDRAVTGELFF. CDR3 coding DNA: TGCGCCAGCCAGGACAGGGCCGTCACCGGGGAGCTGTTTTTT. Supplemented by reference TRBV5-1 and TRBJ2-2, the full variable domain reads KAGVTQTPRYLIKTRGQQVTLSCSPISGHRSVSWYQQTPGQGLQFLFEYFSETQRNKGNFPGRFSGRQFSNSRSEMNVSTLELGDSALYLCASQDRAVTGELFFGEGSRLTVL.

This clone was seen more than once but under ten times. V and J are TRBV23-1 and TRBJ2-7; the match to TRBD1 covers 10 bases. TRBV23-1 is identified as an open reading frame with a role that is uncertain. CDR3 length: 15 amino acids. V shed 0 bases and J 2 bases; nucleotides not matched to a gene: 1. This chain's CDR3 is CASSQSGQGAYEQYF. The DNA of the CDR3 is TGCGCCAGCAGTCAATCTGGACAGGGGGCCTACGAGCAGTACTTC.

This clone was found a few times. Written as DNA, the CDR3 is TGTGCCAGCAGTTTATGGGGGGGCCACACAGATACGCAGTATTTT. Translating it yields CASSLWGGHTDTQYF. The chain joins TRBV27 to TRBJ2-3, with TRBD2 as a possible D gene (7 bases). Germline values: CDR1 MNHEY, CDR2 SMNVEV (reference sequence). The CDR3 is made up of 15 amino acids. V lost 1 base and J 2 bases, leaving 10 bases between the germline ends.

The CDR3 DNA reads as TGTGCCACCGTGGGCACCGGGGAGCTGTTTTTT. Protein sequence: CATVGTGELFF. The V gene is TRBV7-9, the J gene TRBJ2-2, with no clear D. Germline assignment: CDR1 SEHNR and CDR2 FQNEAQ (reference sequence). V dropped 10 bases and J dropped 4 bases, with 7 bases sitting between them. The CDR3 has 11 residues.

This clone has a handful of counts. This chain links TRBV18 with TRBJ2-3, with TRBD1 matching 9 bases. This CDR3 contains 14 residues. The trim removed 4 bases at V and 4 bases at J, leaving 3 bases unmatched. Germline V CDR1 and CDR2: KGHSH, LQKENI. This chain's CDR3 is CASSLRTGADTQYF. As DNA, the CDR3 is TGTGCCAGCTCACTTAGGACAGGGGCAGATACGCAGTATTTT.

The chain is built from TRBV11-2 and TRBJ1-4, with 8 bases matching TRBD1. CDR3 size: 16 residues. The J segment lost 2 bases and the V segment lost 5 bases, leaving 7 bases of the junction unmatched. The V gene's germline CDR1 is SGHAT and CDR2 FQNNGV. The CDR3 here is CASSARTGYTNEKLFF. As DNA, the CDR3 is TGTGCCAGCAGCGCCCGGACAGGGTACACTAATGAAAAACTGTTTTTT. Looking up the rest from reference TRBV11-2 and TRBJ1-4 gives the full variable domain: EAGVAQSPRYKIIEKRQSVAFWCNPISGHATLYWYQQILGQGPKLLIQFQNNGVVDDSQLPKDRFSAERLKGVDSTLKIQPAKLEDSAVYLCASSARTGYTNEKLFFGSGTQLSVL.

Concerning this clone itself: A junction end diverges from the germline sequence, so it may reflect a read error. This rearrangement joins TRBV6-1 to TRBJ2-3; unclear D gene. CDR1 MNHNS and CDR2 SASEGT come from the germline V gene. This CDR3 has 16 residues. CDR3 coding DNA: TGTGCCATCAGTGAGTCGATGGCGGCTAGCACAGATACGCAGTATTTT. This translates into CAISESMAASTDTQYF.

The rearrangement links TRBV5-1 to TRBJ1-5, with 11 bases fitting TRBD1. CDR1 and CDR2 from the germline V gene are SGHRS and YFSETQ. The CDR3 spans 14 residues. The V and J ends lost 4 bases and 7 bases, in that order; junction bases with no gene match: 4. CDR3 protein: CASSTGTGGQPQHF. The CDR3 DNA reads TGCGCCAGCAGCACCGGGACAGGGGGGCAGCCCCAGCATTTT.

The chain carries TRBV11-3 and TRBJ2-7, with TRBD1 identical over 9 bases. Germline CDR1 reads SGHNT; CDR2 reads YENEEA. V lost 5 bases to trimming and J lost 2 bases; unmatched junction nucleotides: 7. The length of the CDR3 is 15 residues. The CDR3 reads CASSPSTGGTYEQYF. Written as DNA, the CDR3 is TGTGCCAGCAGCCCATCGACAGGGGGAACCTACGAGCAGTACTTC.

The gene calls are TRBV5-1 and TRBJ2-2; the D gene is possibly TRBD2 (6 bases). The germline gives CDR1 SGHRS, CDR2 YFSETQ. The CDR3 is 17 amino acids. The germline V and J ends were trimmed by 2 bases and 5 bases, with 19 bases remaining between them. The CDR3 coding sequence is TGCGCCAGCAGCTTCTTAGACGCAGGAGGGAGGACCGGGGAGCTGTTTTTT. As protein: CASSFLDAGGRTGELFF.

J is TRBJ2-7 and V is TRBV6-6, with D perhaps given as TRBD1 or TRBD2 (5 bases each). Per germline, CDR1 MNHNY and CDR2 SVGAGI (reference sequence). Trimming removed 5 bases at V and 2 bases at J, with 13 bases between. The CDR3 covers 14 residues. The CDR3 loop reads CASSNRDPAYEQYF. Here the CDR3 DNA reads TGTGCCAGCAGTAACCGGGACCCTGCCTACGAGCAGTACTTC.

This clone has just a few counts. The CDR3 DNA is TGTGCCAGCAGCTTAGTGTGGGTAATGATGAACACTGAAGCTTTCTTT. It specifies CASSLVWVMMNTEAFF. The V call is TRBV7-8, the J call TRBJ1-1, with D hard to call. The CDR3 extends over 16 amino acids. The V gene's germline CDR1 is SGHVS and CDR2 FQNEAQ. V was trimmed by 1 base and J by 0 bases, leaving 12 bases between them.

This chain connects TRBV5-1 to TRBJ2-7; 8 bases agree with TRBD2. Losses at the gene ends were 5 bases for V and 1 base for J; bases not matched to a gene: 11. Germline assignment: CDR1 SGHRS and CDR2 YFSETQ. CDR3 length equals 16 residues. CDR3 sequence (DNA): TGCGCCAGCAGTCTAGACGCGCGGGGGGATTCCTACGAGCAGTACTTC. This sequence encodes CASSLDARGDSYEQYF.

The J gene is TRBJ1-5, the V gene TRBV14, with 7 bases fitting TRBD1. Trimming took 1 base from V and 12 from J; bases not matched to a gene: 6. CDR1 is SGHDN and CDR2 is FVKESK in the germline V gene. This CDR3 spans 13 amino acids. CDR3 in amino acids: CASSQARGGLQHF. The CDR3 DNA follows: TGTGCCAGCAGCCAAGCCAGGGGGGGTCTCCAGCATTTT.

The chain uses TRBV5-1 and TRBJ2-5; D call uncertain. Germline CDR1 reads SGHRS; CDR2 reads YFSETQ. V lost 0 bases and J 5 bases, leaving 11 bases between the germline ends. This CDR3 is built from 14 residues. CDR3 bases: TGCGCCAGCAGCTTGGGCGGCATTCGGGAGACCCAGTACTTC. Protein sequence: CASSLGGIRETQYF.

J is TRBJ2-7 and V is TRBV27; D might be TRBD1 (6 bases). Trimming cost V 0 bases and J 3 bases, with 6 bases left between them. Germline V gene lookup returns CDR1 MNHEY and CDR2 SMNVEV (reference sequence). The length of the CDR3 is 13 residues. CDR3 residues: CASSLSDSYEQYF. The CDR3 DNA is TGTGCCAGCAGTTTATCGGACAGCTACGAGCAGTACTTC.

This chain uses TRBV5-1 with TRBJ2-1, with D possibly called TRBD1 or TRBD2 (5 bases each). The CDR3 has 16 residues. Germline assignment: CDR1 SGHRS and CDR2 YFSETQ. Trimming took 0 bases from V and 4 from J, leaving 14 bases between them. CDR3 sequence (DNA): TGCGCCAGCAGCTTGGCCGGGGCCCCTGGGTACAATGAGCAGTTCTTC. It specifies CASSLAGAPGYNEQFF.

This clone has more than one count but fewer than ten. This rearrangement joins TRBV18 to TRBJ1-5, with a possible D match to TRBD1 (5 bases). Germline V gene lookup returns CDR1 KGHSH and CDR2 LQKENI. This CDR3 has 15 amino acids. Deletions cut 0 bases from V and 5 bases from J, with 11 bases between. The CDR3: CASSPPLARDQPQHF. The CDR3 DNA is TGTGCCAGCTCACCACCTTTGGCCAGGGATCAGCCCCAGCATTTT. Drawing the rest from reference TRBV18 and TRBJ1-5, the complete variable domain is NAGVMQNPRHLVRRRGQEARLRCSPMKGHSHVYWYRQLPEEGLKFMVYLQKENIIDESGMPKERFSAEFPKEGPSILRIQQVVRGDSAAYFCASSPPLARDQPQHFGDGTRLSIL.

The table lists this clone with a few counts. CDR3 region: CASSVWTGNTGELFF. The CDR3 region has the DNA TGTGCCAGCAGCGTATGGACGGGAAACACCGGGGAGCTGTTTTTT. The chain links TRBV9 to TRBJ2-2; tentative D call: TRBD2 (5 bases). The V gene's germline CDR1 is SGDLS and CDR2 YYNGEE. Trimming pared 1 base from V and 2 bases from J, leaving 9 bases between. The CDR3 is 15 amino acids. The full variable domain, with the rest looked up from reference TRBV9 and TRBJ2-2, is DSGVTQTPKHLITATGQRVTLRCSPRSGDLSVYWYQQSLDQGLQFLIQYYNGEERAKGNILERFSAQQFPDLHSELNLSSLELGDSALYFCASSVWTGNTGELFFGEGSRLTVL.

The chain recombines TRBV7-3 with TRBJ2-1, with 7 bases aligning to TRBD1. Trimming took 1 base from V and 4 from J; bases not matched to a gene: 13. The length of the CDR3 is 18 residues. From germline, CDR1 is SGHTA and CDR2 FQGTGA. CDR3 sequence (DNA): TGTGCCAGCAGCTTAAGGGGCGTGGGAACAGGGGTTTACAATGAGCAGTTCTTC. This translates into CASSLRGVGTGVYNEQFF.

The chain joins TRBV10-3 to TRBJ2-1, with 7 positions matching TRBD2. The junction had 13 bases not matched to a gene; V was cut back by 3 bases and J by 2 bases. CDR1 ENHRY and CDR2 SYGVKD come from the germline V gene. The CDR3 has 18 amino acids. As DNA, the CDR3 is TGTGCCATCAGTGATCCCTCCACGCGCGGGGGAACCTACAATGAGCAGTTCTTC. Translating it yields CAISDPSTRGGTYNEQFF.

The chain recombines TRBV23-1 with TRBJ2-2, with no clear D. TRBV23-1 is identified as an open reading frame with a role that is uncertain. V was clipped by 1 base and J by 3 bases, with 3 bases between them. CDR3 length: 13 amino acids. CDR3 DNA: TGCGCCAGCAGTCAATGGGACACCGGGGAGCTGTTTTTT. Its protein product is CASSQWDTGELFF.